The next 23 T cell receptor beta chains were all read from a single sample in a study of blood T cell repertoires in COVID-19. Measured with immunoSEQ multiplex PCR; TCRdb has only the in-frame clones, and not every one. Of 200,000 to 250,000 clones in the sample, around three quarters were seen once. The sequenced sample was peripheral blood. The receptor set was obtained from a woman in her sixties or seventies with acute or convalescent COVID-19.

The chain carries TRBV7-9 and TRBJ2-2; possible D gene TRBD1, 6 bases. The CDR3 has 17 amino acids. Germline CDR1 and CDR2: SEHNR and FQNEAQ (reference sequence). Trimming cost V 5 bases and J 5 bases, with 21 bases left between them. The CDR3 coding sequence is TGTGCCAGCAGCCCCCTTGGGTCGAGGGGGTCTACCGGGGAGCTGTTTTTT. This sequence encodes CASSPLGSRGSTGELFF.

The table lists this clone with a few counts. V is TRBV9 and J is TRBJ1-4; no clear D gene. The CDR3 spans 16 residues. CDR1 SGDLS and CDR2 YYNGEE come from the germline V gene. Trimming shortened V by 2 bases and J by 10 bases, and 21 bases separated the two germline ends. As DNA, the CDR3 is TGTGCCAGCAGCGTCTACCTGACACCGAAGGAGGGAAAACTGTTTTTT. It translates to CASSVYLTPKEGKLFF.

The chain is built from TRBV30 and TRBJ2-5; TRBD1 is a possible D gene (6 bases). Germline loops: CDR1 GTSNPN, CDR2 SVGIG (reference sequence). V gave up 2 bases and J gave up 4 bases, with 17 bases separating them. The CDR3 is made up of 15 amino acids. The CDR3 region has the DNA TGTGCCTGGAGTCGCAAACAGGGCAACCCAGAGACCCAGTACTTC. It translates to CAWSRKQGNPETQYF.

The chain links TRBV4-3 to TRBJ1-1; 10 bases align to TRBD1. The CDR3 extends over 16 amino acids. From germline, CDR1 is LGHNA and CDR2 YSLEER. After removal of 4 bases from V and 3 bases from J, the junction contained 8 bases not matched to a gene. CDR3 in amino acids: CASSRLEGQGYTEAFF. The CDR3 DNA sequence: TGCGCCAGCAGCCGACTGGAGGGACAGGGGTACACTGAAGCTTTCTTT.

The rearrangement links TRBV6-1 to TRBJ2-3; D remains ambiguous. Trimming cost V 2 bases and J 3 bases, with 6 bases left between them. The CDR3 totals 13 residues. Germline CDR1 and CDR2: MNHNS and SASEGT. The CDR3 is CASSEISTDTQYF. The CDR3 region has the DNA TGTGCCAGCAGTGAAATTAGTACAGATACGCAGTATTTT.

The chain couples TRBV3-1 (or the pseudogene TRBV3-2) to TRBJ1-6; 7 bases agree with TRBD1. Per germline, CDR1 LGHDT and CDR2 YNNKEL (reference sequence). V lost 3 bases to trimming and J lost 9 bases; unmatched junction nucleotides: 8. CDR3 size: 15 residues. As DNA, the CDR3 is TGTGCCAGCAGCCATCGAACAGGGGCAGGTTCACCCCTCCACTTT. This translates into CASSHRTGAGSPLHF.

The chain couples TRBV9 to TRBJ2-1, with no clear D. Germline CDR1 reads SGDLS; CDR2 reads YYNGEE. This CDR3 comprises 15 residues. Trimming removed 1 base at V and 0 bases at J, with 8 bases between. CDR3 residues: CASSVRQASYNEQFF. The DNA for the CDR3 is TGTGCCAGCAGCGTACGACAAGCCTCCTACAATGAGCAGTTCTTC.

This clone was picked up a small number of times. This chain links TRBV24-1 with TRBJ2-4; 7 bases agree with TRBD1. This CDR3 spans 13 amino acids. Per the germline V gene, CDR1 is KGHDR and CDR2 is SFDVKD. Trimming cost V 6 bases and J 9 bases; bases outside gene matches: 7. CDR3 in amino acids: CATSHTGEGIQYF. The CDR3, as DNA: TGTGCCACCAGTCATACAGGGGAAGGCATTCAGTACTTC.

The chain links TRBV6-5 to TRBJ1-1; a weak D match, TRBD1 (5 bases). The germline V and J ends were trimmed by 5 bases and 0 bases, with 13 bases remaining between them. The CDR3 is 15 amino acids. Germline V gene data show CDR1 as MNHEY and CDR2 as SVGAGI. The CDR3 DNA reads TGTGCCAGCAGTAACGGGGGGACGGTGAACACTGAAGCTTTCTTT. It yields the protein CASSNGGTVNTEAFF.

Only one count was recorded for this clone. The chain uses TRBV5-1 and TRBJ2-5; the match to TRBD2 covers 13 bases. CDR1 SGHRS and CDR2 YFSETQ come from the germline V gene. The CDR3 loop spans 16 amino acids. With V trimmed by 0 bases and J by 4 bases, 3 bases remained unmatched. CDR3 sequence: CASSLGLAGGSETQYF. In DNA, the CDR3 is TGCGCCAGCAGCTTGGGACTAGCGGGGGGTTCAGAGACCCAGTACTTC. The entire variable domain, with the rest obtained from reference TRBV5-1 and TRBJ2-5, is as follows: KAGVTQTPRYLIKTRGQQVTLSCSPISGHRSVSWYQQTPGQGLQFLFEYFSETQRNKGNFPGRFSGRQFSNSRSEMNVSTLELGDSALYLCASSLGLAGGSETQYFGPGTRLLVL.

This rearrangement joins TRBV18 to TRBJ1-2; TRBD1 agrees at 7 bases. With V trimmed by 3 bases and J by 2 bases, 9 bases remained unmatched. The germline V gene encodes CDR1 KGHSH and CDR2 LQKENI. The CDR3 length is 16 residues. This chain's CDR3 is CASSPSDRATNYGYTF. The DNA of the CDR3 is TGTGCCAGCTCACCCTCCGACAGGGCGACGAACTATGGCTACACCTTC.

This clone was detected only once. The chain is built from TRBV18 and TRBJ2-2; D is possibly TRBD2 (6 bases). CDR3 length: 14 amino acids. V was trimmed by 3 bases and J by 6 bases, leaving 11 bases between them. CDR1 and CDR2 from the germline V gene are KGHSH and LQKENI. The DNA for the CDR3 is TGTGCCAGCTCACCGGGGAGGTTTCCCGGGGAGCTGTTTTTT. Its protein product is CASSPGRFPGELFF.

The chain is built from TRBV19 and TRBJ2-1; D may be TRBD1 (7 bases). This CDR3 has 13 amino acids. Germline loops: CDR1 LNHDA, CDR2 SQIVND (reference sequence). V dropped 0 bases and J dropped 12 bases, with 12 bases sitting between them. CDR3 sequence (DNA): TGTGCCAGTAGTATAGACCAGGGGGGCCGGCAGTTCTTC. Protein product: CASSIDQGGRQFF.

The table lists this clone with many counts. The rearrangement uses TRBV24-1 and TRBJ1-5; D perhaps matches TRBD1 (5 bases). There are 14 residues in the CDR3. V lost 3 bases, J lost 2 bases, and 7 bases lay in between. The germline V gene encodes CDR1 KGHDR and CDR2 SFDVKD. The CDR3 is CATSDRGRNQPQHF. CDR3 in DNA: TGTGCCACCAGTGATAGGGGCCGCAATCAGCCCCAGCATTTT.

Points on this clone: The same CDR3 is also encoded by other DNA sequences in this sample. This chain links TRBV5-1 with TRBJ1-1; 8 nucleotides agree with TRBD1. V dropped 2 bases and J dropped 5; count of bases not matched to a gene: 5. The CDR3 is 14 residues long. CDR1 is SGHRS and CDR2 is YFSETQ in the germline V gene. In nucleotides, the CDR3 is TGCGCCAGCAGCTTTAGAACAGGGGGGACTGAAGCTTTCTTT. Protein product: CASSFRTGGTEAFF.

V usage is TRBV12-3 or TRBV12-4 and J usage is TRBJ1-5; no definite D call. V dropped 1 base and J dropped 4 bases, with 5 bases sitting between them. This CDR3 is built from 13 residues. The CDR3 DNA is TGTGCCAGCAGTTTAGGTCAGAATCAGCCCCAGCATTTT. This encodes CASSLGQNQPQHF.

This chain connects TRBV10-1 to TRBJ2-3; TRBD2 aligns across 10 bases. Germline CDR1 WNHNN, CDR2 SYGVQD (reference sequence). After removal of 0 bases from V and 7 bases from J, the junction contained 7 bases not matched to a gene. The CDR3 is made up of 16 amino acids. In DNA form, the CDR3 reads TGCGCCAGCAGTGAGTCGACCAGCGGGGGGGCCCATACGCAGTATTTT. Translated, it gives CASSESTSGGAHTQYF.

This clone was counted many times. The CDR3 loop is CASSFSALLNRLSGNTIYF. In nucleotides, the CDR3 is TGTGCCAGCAGCTTTTCCGCCCTCCTTAACAGGCTCTCTGGAAACACCATATATTTT. The gene calls are TRBV7-9 and TRBJ1-3, with a tentative D call TRBD1 (5 bases). This CDR3 region has 19 residues. CDR1 is SEHNR and CDR2 is FQNEAQ in the germline V gene (reference sequence). V dropped 3 bases and J dropped 0 bases, with 21 bases sitting between them.

J is TRBJ2-7 and V is TRBV5-5; no clear D gene. Germline V CDR1 and CDR2: SGHKS, YYEKEE (reference sequence). Trimming removed 0 bases from V and 2 bases from J, with 6 bases in between. This CDR3 contains 13 residues. CDR3 sequence (DNA): TGTGCCAGCAGCTTGGCCGGTACCTACGAGCAGTACTTC. This encodes CASSLAGTYEQYF.

This chain uses TRBV19 with TRBJ2-1; 8 bases fit TRBD1. Germline CDR1 reads LNHDA; CDR2 reads SQIVND (reference sequence). After removal of 5 bases from V and 6 bases from J, the junction contained 6 bases not matched to a gene. The CDR3 loop spans 14 amino acids. The CDR3, as DNA: TGTGCCAGTAGTTCACCGGGACAGGTCAATGAGCAGTTCTTC. This codes for CASSSPGQVNEQFF. Based on the CDR3 plus reference TRBV19 and TRBJ2-1, the full variable domain is DGGITQSPKYLFRKEGQNVTLSCEQNLNHDAMYWYRQDPGQGLRLIYYSQIVNDFQKGDIAEGYSVSREKKESFPLTVTSAQKNPTAFYLCASSSPGQVNEQFFGPGTRLTVL.

V is TRBV29-1 and J is TRBJ1-2, with D uncertain. Trimming stripped 6 bases from V and 2 bases from J, with 10 bases between. The CDR3 sequence is 12 residues long. CDR1 and CDR2 from the germline V gene are SQVTM and ANQGSEA. The chain's CDR3 is CSVLIMNYGYTF. CDR3 nucleotides: TGCAGCGTCCTAATCATGAACTATGGCTACACCTTC.

The rearrangement uses TRBV9 and TRBJ2-1; D is perhaps TRBD2 (6 bases). The germline V gene has CDR1 SGDLS and CDR2 YYNGEE. Between the trimmed V and J ends, which lost 3 bases and 6 bases, there was a span of 19 bases. The length of the CDR3 is 16 residues. The CDR3 bases are TGTGCCAGCAGCGATCGAGGGACTGAAAGTTTCAATGAGCAGTTCTTC. Translation gives CASSDRGTESFNEQFF.

The rearrangement links TRBV5-1 to TRBJ2-3; D perhaps matches TRBD2 (5 bases). The CDR3 length is 13 residues. CDR1 is SGHRS and CDR2 is YFSETQ in the germline V gene. Trimming took 4 bases from V and 4 from J, leaving 10 bases between them. The CDR3 DNA is TGCGCCAGCAGCCTAGGGAGCCCAGATACGCAGTATTTT. As protein: CASSLGSPDTQYF.